These 7 T cell receptor beta chains were all obtained from the same sample, sequenced in a study of T cell responses to AZD1222 COVID-19 vaccine. The table came from immunoSEQ multiplex PCR; TCRdb's copy has only in-frame clones and leaves some out. The sample has about 79,000 clones, 90% to 95% seen once; the top ten hold 6% to 8.5%. Specimen: peripheral blood, collected on day 0 of MenACWY control vaccination. Receptor source: an adult in good health.

This sequence joins TRBV18 and TRBJ2-5; 9 bases align to TRBD1. J gave up 5 bases and V 4 bases, and 8 bases lay outside the gene matches. Germline V lookup: CDR1 KGHSH, CDR2 LQKENI. This CDR3 is built from 15 residues. CDR3 nucleotide sequence: TGTGCCAGCTCACTTAGGACAGGGGCTTCGGAGACCCAGTACTTC. The encoded protein is CASSLRTGASETQYF.

This clone was recorded once. The V and J genes are TRBV5-8 and TRBJ1-6; D is unresolved. The CDR3 is 13 residues long. The ends were cut back, 3 bases at V and 7 bases at J, with 8 bases in the middle. Germline lookup yields CDR1 SGHTS and CDR2 YDEGEE. In DNA, the CDR3 is TGTGCCAGCAGCTCGGGGATCAATTCACCCCTCCACTTT. This sequence encodes CASSSGINSPLHF.

The V and J genes are TRBV28 and TRBJ2-7; the D gene is possibly TRBD1 (6 bases). V lost 3 bases to trimming and J lost 0 bases, with 15 bases between them. The CDR3 is 16 amino acids. Germline V gene data show CDR1 as MDHEN and CDR2 as SYDVKM. In nucleotides, the CDR3 is TGTGCCAGCAGTTTGCAGGGGTCCCCGAGCTCCTACGAGCAGTACTTC. It translates to CASSLQGSPSSYEQYF.

V is TRBV6-4 and J is TRBJ1-1, with D hard to call. Germline CDR1 is MRHNA and CDR2 is SNTAGT. CDR3 length: 15 amino acids. With 8 bases removed from V and 1 base from J, the gap between germline ends came to 17 bases. The CDR3 loop reads CASRRDNLPNTEAFF. The CDR3 DNA reads TGTGCCAGCCGGCGAGACAACCTTCCGAACACTGAAGCTTTCTTT.

DNA for the CDR3: TGTGCCAGCAGCTTATCCCTCTATAATGAGCAGTTCTTC. This encodes CASSLSLYNEQFF. The chain links TRBV11-2 to TRBJ2-1; no clear D. Germline V gives CDR1 SGHAT, CDR2 FQNNGV. V was cut by 2 bases and J by 7 bases, with 9 bases left in between. The CDR3 is 13 residues long.

V is TRBV18 and J is TRBJ1-2; the match to TRBD1 covers 7 bases. The V gene end was trimmed by 1 base and the J gene end by 7 bases; junction bases not matched to a gene: 9. The germline V gene encodes CDR1 KGHSH and CDR2 LQKENI. There are 15 residues in the CDR3. The CDR3 DNA reads TGTGCCAGCTCACCACAGTCCGACAGGGCTGGTGGCTACACCTTC. This encodes CASSPQSDRAGGYTF.

The chain recombines TRBV5-1 with TRBJ2-3; possibly TRBD2 for D (5 bases). The CDR3 is 13 amino acids. V was cut by 0 bases and J by 10 bases, with 12 bases left in between. In germline, CDR1 is SGHRS, CDR2 YFSETQ. DNA for the CDR3: TGCGCCAGCAGCTTGGAGGCGGGCCTACCGCAGTATTTT. It yields the protein CASSLEAGLPQYF.